The clone carrying this TCR beta chain was picked up a small number of times. Generated by immunoSEQ multiplex PCR, the TCRdb table keeps only in-frame clones and is missing some. The sample shows over 110,000 clones, 60% to 85% of them seen only once. The data were obtained in a study of blood T cell repertoires in COVID-19. Across the study: Researchers got acute and convalescent COVID-19 samples from the United States, Italy and Spain.

The clonotype was recovered from a woman aged 55-70 years with acute or convalescent COVID-19. The specimen sequenced was peripheral blood.

The CDR3 sequence is CASSWIAGAAYNEQFF. As DNA, the CDR3 is TGTGCCAGCAGTTGGATAGCGGGAGCCGCATACAATGAGCAGTTCTTC. The chain links TRBV28 to TRBJ2-1; TRBD2 agrees at 9 bases. The CDR3 loop spans 16 amino acids. The germline CDR1 and CDR2 sequences are MDHEN and SYDVKM. The trim removed 4 bases at V and 4 bases at J, leaving 8 bases unmatched.